Following are 19 T cell receptor beta chains from one sample sequenced in a study of cytomegalovirus exposure and HLA in healthy donors. Researchers ran the PCR with 60 Vbeta and 13 Jbeta primers. TCRdb's table, derived via immunoSEQ multiplex PCR, lists solely in-frame clones and lacks some. Seen in this sample are 100,000 or so clones; the ten most common clones hold 3% to 3.5%. The source material was PBMCs. The origin of the receptors is a woman between 25 and 40 years old in good health and CMV-seronegative.

CDR3 protein: CASSQDGTGGVQPQHF. For the CDR3, the DNA is TGCGCCAGCAGCCAAGATGGGACAGGGGGCGTGCAGCCCCAGCATTTT. V is TRBV4-1 and J is TRBJ1-5; 12 bases line up with TRBD1. CDR1 and CDR2 from the germline V gene are MGHRA and YSYEKL. The CDR3 contains 16 residues. Losses at the gene ends were 0 bases for V and 7 bases for J; bases not matched to a gene: 4.

The CDR3 sequence: CASSLQGNTNEKLFF. As DNA, the CDR3 is TGTGCCAGTAGTTTACAGGGGAACACTAATGAAAAACTGTTTTTT. The rearrangement uses TRBV19 and TRBJ1-4, with 7 positions matching TRBD1. This CDR3 comprises 15 residues. Germline trimming cut 5 bases from V and 2 bases from J; bases unmatched to any gene: 5. The germline V gene has CDR1 LNHDA and CDR2 SQIVND (reference sequence).

The chain recombines TRBV19 with TRBJ2-7, with 8 bases fitting TRBD1. The germline V gene encodes CDR1 LNHDA and CDR2 SQIVND (reference sequence). The CDR3 length is 14 residues. V gave up 5 bases and J gave up 2 bases; unmatched junction bases: 5. The chain's CDR3 is CASSVGQGPYEQYF. CDR3 nucleotide sequence: TGTGCCAGTAGTGTCGGACAGGGTCCCTACGAGCAGTACTTC.

This chain joins TRBV2 and TRBJ2-1, with TRBD2 identical over 8 bases. The V and J ends lost 7 bases and 2 bases, in that order; junction bases with no gene match: 1. The germline V gene has CDR1 SNHLY and CDR2 FYNNEI. The CDR3 has 13 amino acids. The CDR3 nucleotides read TGTGCCAGCATCGGGGGGGCCTACAATGAGCAGTTCTTC. This translates into CASIGGAYNEQFF.

The chain has TRBV6-1 and TRBJ1-2; 9 bases are a match to TRBD1. The germline gives CDR1 MNHNS, CDR2 SASEGT. This CDR3 is 12 amino acids long. Trimming removed 9 bases from V and 4 bases from J; junction bases left unmatched: 3. The CDR3, as DNA: TGTGCCAGTACAGGGGGCTTCTATGGCTACACCTTC. This sequence encodes CASTGGFYGYTF.

The chain links TRBV2 to TRBJ2-5; TRBD2 might be the D (5 bases). The CDR3 sequence is 12 residues long. V lost 5 bases and J lost 4, with 8 bases in between. CDR1 is SNHLY and CDR2 is FYNNEI in the germline V gene. This CDR3 is CASSSRGETQYF. The CDR3, as DNA: TGTGCCAGCAGTTCCCGGGGAGAGACCCAGTACTTC.

J is TRBJ2-7 and V is TRBV5-1, with TRBD2 matching 14 bases. V shed 4 bases, J shed 1 base, and the junction held 4 bases outside the gene matches. The CDR3 has 16 amino acids. Germline CDR1 is SGHRS and CDR2 is YFSETQ. CDR3 sequence reads: CASSGGLAGASYEQYF. For the CDR3, the DNA is TGCGCCAGCAGCGGGGGACTAGCGGGGGCATCCTACGAGCAGTACTTC.

The chain recombines TRBV7-2 with TRBJ2-2; 11 positions match TRBD2. The CDR3 runs to 16 residues. The germline gives CDR1 SGHTA, CDR2 FQGNSA. The V and J ends lost 5 bases and 4 bases, in that order; junction bases with no gene match: 6. The CDR3 protein is CASSRGLAGLTGELFF. CDR3 coding DNA: TGTGCCAGCAGCCGAGGACTAGCGGGCCTCACCGGGGAGCTGTTTTTT.

The rearrangement links TRBV11-1 to TRBJ2-7; no reliable D call. Germline CDR1 SGHAT, CDR2 FQDESV (reference sequence). The V gene lost 7 bases and the J gene lost 6 bases, with 16 bases spanning the gap. This CDR3 region has 13 residues. The DNA for the CDR3 is TGTGCCAGCAACACTAACCCCAACACCGAGCAGTACTTC. It specifies CASNTNPNTEQYF.

The V call is TRBV29-1, the J call TRBJ2-5, with 8 positions matching TRBD1. With 0 bases clipped from V and 4 bases from J, the junction kept 4 bases outside the gene matches. CDR1 and CDR2 (germline): SQVTM, ANQGSEA. There are 14 residues in the CDR3. The CDR3 DNA is TGCAGCGTTGAAGATAGTACAGGGGGAGAGACCCAGTACTTC. This encodes CSVEDSTGGETQYF.

The chain carries TRBV28 and TRBJ1-5; maybe TRBD1 (6 bases). CDR3 size: 15 residues. Per the germline V gene, CDR1 is MDHEN and CDR2 is SYDVKM. The V and J ends lost 6 bases and 2 bases respectively, with 14 bases between them. DNA of the CDR3: TGTGCCAGCAGGGGGGGGGCGCGGGGCAATCAGCCCCAGCATTTT. It encodes CASRGGARGNQPQHF.

The V gene is TRBV7-9, the J gene TRBJ2-3; 13 bases are shared with TRBD2. CDR3 length: 18 amino acids. Germline CDR1 reads SEHNR; CDR2 reads FQNEAQ (reference sequence). V lost 2 bases, J lost 3 bases, and 8 bases stayed unmatched. The CDR3 loop is CASSLKWGLAGSTDTQYF. CDR3 bases: TGTGCCAGCAGCTTAAAATGGGGACTAGCGGGGTCTACAGATACGCAGTATTTT.

The V and J genes are TRBV7-9 and TRBJ2-3; TRBD2 aligns across 7 bases. CDR1 and CDR2 (germline): SEHNR, FQNEAQ (reference sequence). V shed 4 bases, J shed 4 bases, and the junction held 8 bases outside the gene matches. The CDR3 has 15 residues. CDR3 nucleotide sequence: TGTGCCAGCAGCTACTTCAGCGGGGTGGCAGATACGCAGTATTTT. It encodes CASSYFSGVADTQYF.

The chain has TRBV6-6 and TRBJ2-5; 8 bases line up with TRBD1. The CDR3 contains 14 residues. With 5 bases clipped from V and 5 bases from J, the junction kept 7 bases outside the gene matches. CDR1 and CDR2 from the germline V gene are MNHNY and SVGAGI (reference sequence). In nucleotides, the CDR3 is TGTGCCAGCAGTCACGCCAGGGGGCACGAGACCCAGTACTTC. Its protein product is CASSHARGHETQYF.

The chain couples TRBV6-6 to TRBJ1-5; D is ambiguous. The V end was cut by 6 bases, the J end by 2 bases, with 8 bases between. This CDR3 has 13 residues. Looked up from germline, CDR1 is MNHNY and CDR2 is SVGAGI (reference sequence). Here the CDR3 reads CASRSQGNQPQHF. The CDR3 nucleotides read TGTGCCAGCAGAAGTCAGGGCAATCAGCCCCAGCATTTT.

This chain uses TRBV12-5 with TRBJ2-3; 7 bases are shared with TRBD2. V lost 0 bases and J lost 0; bases outside the gene matches: 9. The CDR3 is 18 amino acids. Germline CDR1 reads LGHNT; CDR2 reads FRNRAP. Here the CDR3 DNA reads TGTGCTAGTGGTTTGGTACTCGGGGGACTATCTAGCACAGATACGCAGTATTTT. Translation: CASGLVLGGLSSTDTQYF.

The V and J genes are TRBV29-1 and TRBJ1-2, with 7 bases identical to TRBD1. The V gene's germline CDR1 is SQVTM and CDR2 ANQGSEA. This CDR3 is 14 amino acids long. V trimming: 6 bases; J trimming: 4 bases; junction bases outside the gene matches: 11. CDR3 residues: CSVHTGTEVYGYTF. CDR3 bases: TGCAGCGTCCATACCGGGACAGAGGTCTATGGCTACACCTTC.

This chain connects TRBV15 to TRBJ2-5, with 10 bases identical to TRBD2. The CDR3 is 15 residues long. V trimming: 7 bases; J trimming: 0 bases; junction bases outside the gene matches: 5. Per germline, CDR1 LNHNV and CDR2 YYDKDF (reference sequence). The CDR3 nucleotides read TGTGCCACCAAGTTAGGGACTAGCGACCAAGAGACCCAGTACTTC. Protein product: CATKLGTSDQETQYF.

The J gene is TRBJ1-1, the V gene TRBV29-1; no firm D call. V dropped 6 bases and J dropped 1 base, with 6 bases sitting between them. Germline V gives CDR1 SQVTM, CDR2 ANQGSEA. The CDR3 extends over 11 amino acids. CDR3 nucleotides: TGCAGCGTAGAGCAGAACACTGAAGCTTTCTTT. Its protein product is CSVEQNTEAFF.